One sample yielded the 2 T cell receptor beta chains listed below, sequenced in a study of T cell clonotyping in hematopoietic cell transplantation. Data came from immunoSEQ multiplex PCR; TCRdb stores just in-frame clones and leaves some out. The sample has over 10,000 clones, about half seen once. The specimen was peripheral blood mononuclear cells. The source of these receptors is a man between 45 and 60 years old in good health. Some clones in this sample may be carry-over from other donors' samples.

This clone was picked up a small number of times. The chain couples TRBV9 to TRBJ2-5; D possibly uses TRBD1 or TRBD2 (5 bases each). Trimming took off 0 bases at V and 0 bases at J, with 9 bases between the two ends. This CDR3 region has 15 residues. The germline V gene has CDR1 SGDLS and CDR2 YYNGEE. The CDR3 bases are TGTGCCAGCAGCGTAGTGGGGCGGGACCAAGAGACCCAGTACTTC. Translation: CASSVVGRDQETQYF.

This clone was observed a few times. The J gene is TRBJ1-4, the V gene TRBV4-1; no reliable D call. The CDR3 loop spans 13 amino acids. The germline CDR1 and CDR2 sequences are MGHRA and YSYEKL. The V end lost 0 bases, the J end lost 6 bases, and 5 bases lay between the germline ends. The CDR3 sequence is CASSQERHEKLFF. As DNA, the CDR3 is TGCGCCAGCAGCCAAGAAAGGCATGAAAAACTGTTTTTT.